Listed below are T cell receptor beta chains from one sample, sequenced in a study of CD4+ T cells in melanoma. Method: immunoSEQ multiplex PCR; TCRdb's copy keeps in-frame clones and lacks some. The data show 13,000 or so clones, around 72% seen once. Sequencing was done on a sample of cells from a culture (not recorded whether cultured in vitro). Receptors originate from a human donor with melanoma. Each CDR3 is given with its conserved first and last residue. The D gene is left open where the match is weak. Clone size is given for some rows only: seen once, a few or many times, or a class if the clone is expanded.

V	size	D	J	DNA	CDR3
TRBV5-1	-	-	TRBJ1-2	TGCGCCAGCAGCTTGGAGGTGGGCTCTGGCTACACCTTC	CASSLEVGSGYTF
TRBV4-1	-	-	TRBJ2-1	TGCGCCAGCAGCCGGAGACTAGTAGGCAATGAGCAGTTCTTC	CASSRRLVGNEQFF
TRBV11-2	-	TRBD2	TRBJ2-3	TGTGCCAGCAGCTTAACCACTAGCGGGGGGGGTACGGATACGCAGTATTTT	CASSLTTSGGGTDTQYF
TRBV7-9	-	-	TRBJ1-3	TGTGCCAGCAGCCGTAATTGGTCGGACTCTGGAAACACCATATATTTT	CASSRNWSDSGNTIYF
TRBV7-3	-	TRBD1	TRBJ2-6	TGTGCCAGCAGCCCTGGGACAGGGAGGAGCCTCTCTGGGGCCAACGTCCTGACTTTC	CASSPGTGRSLSGANVLTF
TRBV5-1	-	TRBD1	TRBJ1-1	TGCGCCAGCAGCTTGGCCGGGACAGGCACTGAAGCTTTCTTT	CASSLAGTGTEAFF
TRBV7-9	medium-sized	-	TRBJ2-5	TGTGCCAGCAGCACCGGGGGTTCTGGGGAGACCCAGTACTTC	CASSTGGSGETQYF
TRBV11-2	medium-sized	TRBD1	TRBJ2-3	TGTGCCAGCAGCTCCTACAGGGGGCGTGGAGATACGCAGTATTTT	CASSSYRGRGDTQYF
TRBV7-3	-	-	TRBJ1-4	TGTGCCAGCAGTGAACTCCGGGACACAGCTGGAAAACTGTTTTTT	CASSELRDTAGKLFF
TRBV6-1	-	-	TRBJ1-2	TGTGCCAGCAGTGAATTGAGGGTAGGGGCTGGCTACACCTTC	CASSELRVGAGYTF
TRBV10-3	few	-	TRBJ1-2	TGTGCCATCCAGGGAAACTGGGATGGCTACACCTTC	CAIQGNWDGYTF
TRBV5-1	-	TRBD1	TRBJ2-1	TGCGCCAGCAGCCCCACGGGACAGGGGCCCACCTCGTACAATGAGCAGTTCTTC	CASSPTGQGPTSYNEQFF
TRBV6-6	once	-	TRBJ2-2	TGTGCCAGCAGACAAGGACAGAACACCGGGGAGCTGTTTTTT	CASRQGQNTGELFF
TRBV29-1	few	-	TRBJ1-1	TGCAGCGTTGTGTCGAACACTGAAGCTTTCTTT	CSVVSNTEAFF
TRBV18	few	-	TRBJ1-1	TGTGCCAGCTCACCACAGGGGGGCAAGAACACTGAAGCTTTCTTT	CASSPQGGKNTEAFF